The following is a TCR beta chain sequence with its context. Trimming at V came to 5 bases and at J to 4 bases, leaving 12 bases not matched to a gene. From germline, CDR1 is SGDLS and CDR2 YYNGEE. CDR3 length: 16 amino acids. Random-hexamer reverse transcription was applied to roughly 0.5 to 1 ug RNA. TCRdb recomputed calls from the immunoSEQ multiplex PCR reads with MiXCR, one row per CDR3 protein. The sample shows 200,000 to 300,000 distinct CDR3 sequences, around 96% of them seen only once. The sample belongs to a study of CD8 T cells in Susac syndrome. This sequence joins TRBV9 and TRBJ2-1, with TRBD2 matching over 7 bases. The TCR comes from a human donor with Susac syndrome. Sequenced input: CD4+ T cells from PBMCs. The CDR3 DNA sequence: TGTGCCAGCAGTGCAACTTCTAGCGGTTATTACAATGAGCAGTTCTTC. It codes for CASSATSSGYYNEQFF.